Described below is a single T cell receptor (beta chain) sequence and its context. This clonotype was found many times. It has no known antigen specificity. No base qualities exist here, and no much larger clone lies one base off it. These data are taken from a study of T cells in Graves' hyperthyroidism and ophthalmopathy (dated by TCRdb to 2018 to 2020). Some background on the complete study: Peripheral blood samples were taken at the time of initial diagnosis, prior to any treatment. To identify distinguishing TCR V-J signatures, a discovery cohort of 95 to 100 patients was used, comprising 43 with Graves' ophthalmopathy and some 60 with stable Graves' hyperthyroidism. Prospective prediction of ophthalmopathy was tested in an independent validation cohort consisting of about 20 hyperthyroidism patients and approximately 16 patients who later progressed to ophthalmopathy. The roughly 90 discovery patients were divided at random into training and test sets in a 7:3 ratio. Thyroid tissue and blood T-cell repertoires from more than five Graves' hyperthyroidism patients were also compared in the study. Following sampling, methimazole starting at 30 mg daily was given to hyperthyroidism patients, and high-dose intravenous methylprednisolone was given to ophthalmopathy patients. The paper describes TCR Vbeta CDR3 sequencing of 135 peripheral blood samples, made up of some 42 ophthalmopathy patients, around 73 hyperthyroidism patients and some 17 progressor patients. Broad study findings and their caveats: Sample size was not statistically predetermined, and blinding of investigators to group allocation was not performed. In validation, the model predicted progression to ophthalmopathy a median of about 6.5 months before onset, with approximately 71% sensitivity and 72.22% specificity. In cross-validation, a model built on a 13 V-J signature told ophthalmopathy apart from stable hyperthyroidism with over 85% sensitivity and around 84% specificity, and in testing the same model reached 80%/75%. Most expanded thyroid clonotypes (frequency above 0.001) were also detected in blood, suggesting blood repertoires may reflect thyroid immune responses.

The TCR beta CDR3 regions were amplified from the RNA transcripts. The TCR CDR3 was subjected to a first round of RT-PCR using the HTBI primer set and the Qiagen OneStep RT-PCR kit. A second multiplex PCR round built the libraries, followed by size selection and purification. The libraries were sequenced on an Illumina HiSeq2000 using paired-end 100 bp reads. Regarding the original processing steps: SOAPnuke was used to process the raw data, removing reads that contained adapters or uncalled bases, had a mean Phred below 15, or lacked an exact match to the constant primer or identifier. COPE v1.2.5 was used to merge high-quality paired reads, and clonotypes were defined as unique nucleotide sequences. MiTCR v1.1 was used to align the clonotypes against IMGT TRBV, TRBD and TRBJ reference segments. Analysis was restricted to V-J combinations with a frequency above 0.0001, which covered over 98% of repertoires. The TCS score was defined as F50 (clonal expansion) divided by E x V (chaos), with BLOSUM62-based TCRdist calculated between CDR3 peptides within each V-J. Welch's t-statistics and random forest reduced 514 V-J features to some 14, which were used in a naive Bayes classifier (R e1071). The public reads were quality trimmed at Q25 with fastp and then assembled into clones with MiXCR by TCRdb, keeping productive beta chains. One record per CDR3 amino acid sequence lists the most common genes and DNA. TCRdb, rather than the study authors, made the V and J calls. The sample contains roughly 150,000 distinct CDR3 sequences, just under 9.5% of them found a single time. More than 20% of the sample is in the top ten clones.

Hyperthyroidism patients were newly diagnosed, had a disease duration of under 2 months, and were aged 18 to 65 years. Any patient with an uncontrolled infection, another autoimmune disease, pregnancy or lactation was excluded. Clinical symptoms, serum thyroxine and TRAb, thyroid ultrasound, and orbital computed tomography formed the basis for the diagnoses. Blood from progressor patients was drawn when they were first diagnosed with hyperthyroidism, before any ophthalmopathy symptoms appeared. PBMCs were separated from roughly 10 ml of fresh peripheral blood using Ficoll-Paque density gradient centrifugation. Progressor patients were first diagnosed with Graves' hyperthyroidism and then developed ophthalmopathy during follow-up. Total RNA was extracted with Trizol reagent, and quality was checked on an Agilent 2100 Bioanalyzer. CDR1 and CDR2 were assigned from the germline V gene as SNHLY and FYNNEI. Including the terminal cysteine and phenylalanine, the CDR3 comprises 13 residues. Of all the DNA, just the CDR3 is kept, 39 bases in frame from base 1. V gives up 3 bases and J gives up 6 bases, and the segment between their germline ends measures 12 bases.

Sequencing was done on a sample of blood. This clonotype was sampled from a woman between 18 and 29 years old with Graves' hyperthyroidism that later progressed to Graves' ophthalmopathy. This sequence uses TRBV2 and TRBJ2-7; the D region possibly corresponds to TRBD2 (6 bases align). The DNA sequence reads TGTGCCAGCAGTGACGGGGGAACTAGCGAGCAGTACTTC. Translation gives CASSDGGTSEQYF.